These 3 T cell receptor beta chains originate from one sample sequenced in a study of blood T cell repertoires in COVID-19. Profiled with immunoSEQ multiplex PCR; TCRdb holds only in-frame clones, not every one. Of 20,000 to 25,000 clones listed, 80% to 90% are singletons. The sequencing sample was made of peripheral blood. These receptors originate from a human donor with active COVID-19. The donor label of this sample is uncertain.

This clone was observed once. The CDR3, as DNA: TGTGCCAGCAGTGAAGGAACCACAGGGGGTCAGCCCCAGCATTTT. As protein: CASSEGTTGGQPQHF. The rearrangement links TRBV6-1 to TRBJ1-5; TRBD1 matches at 8 bases. J was trimmed by 6 bases and V by 1 base; bases with no gene match: 5. Germline CDR1 reads MNHNS; CDR2 reads SASEGT. The CDR3 loop spans 15 amino acids.

The gene calls are TRBV19 and TRBJ2-2; possible D gene TRBD1, 5 bases. The CDR3 is 15 residues long. Germline loops: CDR1 LNHDA, CDR2 SQIVND (reference sequence). Trimming stripped 5 bases from V and 3 bases from J, with 13 bases between. The CDR3 is CASSPSRADTGELFF. CDR3 bases: TGTGCCAGTAGTCCCAGCAGGGCGGACACCGGGGAGCTGTTTTTT.

In DNA, the CDR3 is TGTGCCAGCAGCTTTCCCCTAGCGGGCCTCACCGGGGAGCTGTTTTTT. Its translation: CASSFPLAGLTGELFF. V and J are TRBV5-4 and TRBJ2-2; 8 nucleotides align to TRBD2. After removal of 2 bases from V and 4 bases from J, the junction contained 7 bases not matched to a gene. CDR3 length: 16 amino acids. Germline V lookup: CDR1 SGHNT, CDR2 YYREEE (reference sequence). Variable domain in full (rest from reference TRBV5-4 and TRBJ2-2): ETGVTQSPTHLIKTRGQQVTLRCSSQSGHNTVSWYQQALGQGPQFIFQYYREEENGRGNFPPRFSGLQFPNYSSELNVNALELDDSALYLCASSFPLAGLTGELFFGEGSRLTVL.